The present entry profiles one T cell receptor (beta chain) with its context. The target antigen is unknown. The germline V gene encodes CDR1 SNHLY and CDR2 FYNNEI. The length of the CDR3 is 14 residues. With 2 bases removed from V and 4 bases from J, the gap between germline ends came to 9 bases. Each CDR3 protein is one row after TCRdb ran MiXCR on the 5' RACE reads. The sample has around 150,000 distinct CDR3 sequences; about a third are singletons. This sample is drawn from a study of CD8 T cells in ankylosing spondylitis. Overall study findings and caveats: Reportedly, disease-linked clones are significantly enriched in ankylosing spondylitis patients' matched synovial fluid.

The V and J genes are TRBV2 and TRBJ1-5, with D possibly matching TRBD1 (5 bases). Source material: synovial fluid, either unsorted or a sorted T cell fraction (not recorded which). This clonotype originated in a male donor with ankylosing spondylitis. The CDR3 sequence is CASSETGVNQPQHF. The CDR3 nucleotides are TGTGCCAGCAGTGAAACGGGGGTAAATCAGCCCCAGCATTTT.